The sequence of this T cell receptor beta chain was determined in a study of OX40 agonist ivuxolimab in advanced cancers. Study as a whole: A mean age of roughly 66 years, range about 23 to 80, was recorded, and over 65% were male.

TCRdb's table, derived via immunoSEQ multiplex PCR, lists solely in-frame clones and lacks some. The sample has roughly 70,000 clones; roughly 78% are singletons. This CDR3 is built from 15 residues. Trimming removed 4 bases at V and 3 bases at J, with 16 bases between. Germline values: CDR1 SGHTS, CDR2 YDEGEE. The chain has TRBV5-8 and TRBJ2-5; tentatively, D is TRBD1 or TRBD2 (5 bases each). This receptor was obtained from an adult with an advanced solid tumor such as melanoma, head and neck, liver or kidney cancer. The specimen was CD4+ or CD8+ T cells sorted from blood, collected in a trial of the OX40 agonist ivuxolimab. Here the CDR3 DNA reads TGTGCCAGCAGCGTGGGGGTTCGGACGGAAGAGACCCAGTACTTC. The encoded protein is CASSVGVRTEETQYF. The variable domain in full, completed from reference TRBV5-8 and TRBJ2-5, reads EAGVTQSPTHLIKTRGQQATLRCSPISGHTSVYWYQQALGLGLQFLLWYDEGEERNRGNFPPRFSGRQFPNYSSELNVNALELEDSALYLCASSVGVRTEETQYFGPGTRLLVL.